This is a list of T cell receptor beta chains from one sample in a study of T cell responses to AZD1222 COVID-19 vaccine. Some clones are missing from TCRdb's copy, which holds only in-frame ones; the method was immunoSEQ multiplex PCR. Counted here are around 150,000 clones, nearly 95% occurring once; the ten biggest clones make up about 2.5%. The material was peripheral blood, obtained on day 0 of AZD1222 vaccination. Receptors were obtained from an adult in good health. CDR3s leave out the opening cysteine and the closing phenylalanine or tryptophan. Fields, in order: V gene, D gene, clone size, CDR3 protein. The D gene is left open where the match is weak. Rows may omit the clone size; those that give it use once, few, many or a size class.

V gene: TRBV18
D gene: TRBD1
clone size: NA
CDR3 protein: ASSPLIAGTGENTEAF

V gene: TRBV11-3
D gene: TRBD2
clone size: NA
CDR3 protein: ASSLGQRESQDTQY

V gene: TRBV6-1
D gene: TRBD1
clone size: NA
CDR3 protein: ASSDRGLHGYT

V gene: TRBV3-1/TRBV3-2
D gene: NA
clone size: NA
CDR3 protein: ASRPRDQGRNEKLF

V gene: TRBV12-3/TRBV12-4
D gene: NA
clone size: NA
CDR3 protein: ASTTASTDTQY

V gene: TRBV19
D gene: TRBD2
clone size: NA
CDR3 protein: ASSIGLAGGPTDTQY

V gene: TRBV5-4
D gene: NA
clone size: NA
CDR3 protein: ASSSARTAQETQY

V gene: TRBV27
D gene: NA
clone size: NA
CDR3 protein: ASSLRGVKGYNSPLH

V gene: TRBV5-1
D gene: TRBD1
clone size: NA
CDR3 protein: ASSSGQGTNEKLF

V gene: TRBV19
D gene: NA
clone size: NA
CDR3 protein: ASIEGTGANVLT

V gene: TRBV18
D gene: TRBD2
clone size: NA
CDR3 protein: ASSPQGLMLTSYNEQF

V gene: TRBV10-3
D gene: NA
clone size: NA
CDR3 protein: AISGHREANEKLF

V gene: TRBV5-1
D gene: NA
clone size: NA
CDR3 protein: ASSLATAIETQY

V gene: TRBV27
D gene: NA
clone size: NA
CDR3 protein: ASTGLYEQY

V gene: TRBV6-4
D gene: TRBD2
clone size: NA
CDR3 protein: ASSDQAGDTQY

V gene: TRBV9
D gene: TRBD2
clone size: NA
CDR3 protein: ASSPRLAATYEQY

V gene: TRBV9
D gene: TRBD1
clone size: NA
CDR3 protein: ASSADRAGNTIY

V gene: TRBV7-2
D gene: NA
clone size: NA
CDR3 protein: ASSLQVYSNQPQH

V gene: TRBV29-1
D gene: NA
clone size: NA
CDR3 protein: SVGGTRGTTEAF

V gene: TRBV7-3
D gene: TRBD1
clone size: NA
CDR3 protein: ASSPGQGNYGYT

V gene: TRBV28
D gene: TRBD1
clone size: NA
CDR3 protein: ASRTGTVRSYEQY

V gene: TRBV28
D gene: NA
clone size: NA
CDR3 protein: ASRVGNLLNSPLH

V gene: TRBV7-9
D gene: TRBD1
clone size: NA
CDR3 protein: ASSPGQGLFYEQY

V gene: TRBV15
D gene: NA
clone size: NA
CDR3 protein: ATSRDSGGYT

V gene: TRBV6-5
D gene: NA
clone size: NA
CDR3 protein: ATLSRVGTEAF

V gene: TRBV7-7
D gene: NA
clone size: NA
CDR3 protein: ASSLAGGRGRETQY

V gene: TRBV6-5
D gene: TRBD1
clone size: NA
CDR3 protein: ASRTGGWDQPQH

V gene: TRBV2
D gene: NA
clone size: NA
CDR3 protein: ATSPQSLGPQH

V gene: TRBV3-1/TRBV3-2
D gene: NA
clone size: NA
CDR3 protein: ASSQLGNTEAF

V gene: TRBV28
D gene: NA
clone size: NA
CDR3 protein: ASGGLQETQY

V gene: TRBV14
D gene: NA
clone size: NA
CDR3 protein: ASSQRVRLSGNTIY

V gene: TRBV4-3
D gene: TRBD1
clone size: NA
CDR3 protein: ASSPRQGPTYGYT

V gene: TRBV6-6
D gene: TRBD1
clone size: NA
CDR3 protein: ASNRAGGDLNYGYT

V gene: TRBV7-3
D gene: TRBD1
clone size: NA
CDR3 protein: ASSLMGQYEQY

V gene: TRBV4-2
D gene: NA
clone size: NA
CDR3 protein: ASSQVWRDPTGELF

V gene: TRBV27
D gene: NA
clone size: NA
CDR3 protein: ASSKEAPQYGYT

V gene: TRBV6-5
D gene: NA
clone size: NA
CDR3 protein: ASSYSTPDSGNTIY

V gene: TRBV19
D gene: TRBD1
clone size: NA
CDR3 protein: ASSGPPGQGFAQPQH

V gene: TRBV25-1
D gene: TRBD1
clone size: NA
CDR3 protein: ASSQIRGTIY

V gene: TRBV27
D gene: NA
clone size: NA
CDR3 protein: ASSFRLNSPLH

V gene: TRBV29-1
D gene: NA
clone size: NA
CDR3 protein: SVTRRNTEAF

V gene: TRBV6-5
D gene: NA
clone size: few
CDR3 protein: ASSYSRTGTNEQF

V gene: TRBV15
D gene: TRBD2
clone size: NA
CDR3 protein: ATSRQRLAGVFETQY

V gene: TRBV5-1
D gene: NA
clone size: NA
CDR3 protein: ASSLAWGGWEANYGYT

V gene: TRBV7-2
D gene: NA
clone size: NA
CDR3 protein: ASSRSTDTQY

V gene: TRBV30
D gene: NA
clone size: NA
CDR3 protein: AWREWHNSPLH

V gene: TRBV19
D gene: TRBD1
clone size: NA
CDR3 protein: ARYRGDRDNQPQH